This T cell receptor beta chain was obtained from a study of T cell responses to AZD1222 COVID-19 vaccine. Clones were sequenced by immunoSEQ multiplex PCR, and TCRdb holds only the in-frame ones, with some missing. The sample yields roughly 120,000 clones, about 88% seen once. As for this clone: Antigen specificity is unknown.

Study results and limitations: The donor cohort was predominantly white British with a female majority, and clonal diversity may have been underestimated.

The germline CDR1 and CDR2 sequences are LNHDA and SQIVND (reference sequence). Deletions cut 3 bases from V and 0 bases from J, with 11 bases between. This CDR3 is built from 15 residues. The material sequenced was peripheral blood, taken on day 0 of AZD1222 vaccination. This chain links TRBV19 with TRBJ1-2, with D possibly TRBD1 on 5 matching bases. The origin of this receptor is an adult in good health. CDR3 sequence reads: CASSMGQEANYGYTF. CDR3 nucleotides: TGTGCCAGTAGTATGGGGCAGGAGGCTAACTATGGCTACACCTTC.